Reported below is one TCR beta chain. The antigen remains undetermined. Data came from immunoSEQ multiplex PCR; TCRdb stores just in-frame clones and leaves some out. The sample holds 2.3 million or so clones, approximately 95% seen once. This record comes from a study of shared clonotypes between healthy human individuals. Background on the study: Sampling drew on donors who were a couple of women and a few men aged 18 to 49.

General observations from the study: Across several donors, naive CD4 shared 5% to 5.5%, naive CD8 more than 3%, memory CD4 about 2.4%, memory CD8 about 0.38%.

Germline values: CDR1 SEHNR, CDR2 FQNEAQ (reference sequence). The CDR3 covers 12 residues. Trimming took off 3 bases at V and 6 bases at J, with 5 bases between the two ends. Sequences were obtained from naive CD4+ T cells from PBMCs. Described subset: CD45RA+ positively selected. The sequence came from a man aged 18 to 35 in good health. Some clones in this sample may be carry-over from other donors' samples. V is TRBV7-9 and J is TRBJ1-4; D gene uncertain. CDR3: CASSFRDEKLFF. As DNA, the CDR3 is TGTGCCAGCAGCTTCCGGGATGAAAAACTGTTTTTT.